The sequence of this T cell receptor beta chain was determined in a study of T cell repertoires in cytomegalovirus infection. General study findings and limits: Totalled public TCR beta family frequency picked out people who carried CMV plus the relevant HLA.

A word on this clonotype: Its antigen remains unidentified.

CDR1 is LNHDA, CDR2 SQIVND, per germline (reference sequence). Trimming took 5 bases from V and 6 from J, leaving 16 bases between them. The length of the CDR3 is 15 residues. Via MiXCR, TCRdb re-called the reads, giving one row per CDR3 protein. The sample has approximately 290,000 distinct CDR3 sequences, 20% to 30% seen once; the top ten hold about 15%. This clonotype originated in a human donor in good health (CMV status not recorded). Some clones in this sample may be carry-over from other donors' samples. This chain uses TRBV19 with TRBJ1-4; D may be TRBD1 (6 bases). The sequenced sample was PBMCs. The CDR3 coding sequence is TGTGCCAGTAGTTCCACCGGGACAAGGGATGAAAAACTGTTTTTT. Protein: CASSSTGTRDEKLFF.